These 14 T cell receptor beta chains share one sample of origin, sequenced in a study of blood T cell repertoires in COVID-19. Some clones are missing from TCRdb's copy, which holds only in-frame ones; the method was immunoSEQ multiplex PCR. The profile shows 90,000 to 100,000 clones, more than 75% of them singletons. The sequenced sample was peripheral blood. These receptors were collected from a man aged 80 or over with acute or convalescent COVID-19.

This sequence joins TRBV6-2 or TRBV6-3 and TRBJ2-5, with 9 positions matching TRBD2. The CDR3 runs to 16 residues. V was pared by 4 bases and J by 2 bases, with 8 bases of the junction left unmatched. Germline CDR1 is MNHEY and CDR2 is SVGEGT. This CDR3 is CASSLSRAGGQETQYF. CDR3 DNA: TGTGCCAGCAGTTTGAGTCGAGCGGGGGGTCAAGAGACCCAGTACTTC.

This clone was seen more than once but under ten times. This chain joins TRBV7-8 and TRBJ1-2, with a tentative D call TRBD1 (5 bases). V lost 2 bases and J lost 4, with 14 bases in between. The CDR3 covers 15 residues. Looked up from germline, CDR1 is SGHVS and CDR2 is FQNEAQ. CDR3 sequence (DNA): TGTGCCAGCAGCTTAAGTGACAGTATTATCTATGGCTACACCTTC. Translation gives CASSLSDSIIYGYTF.

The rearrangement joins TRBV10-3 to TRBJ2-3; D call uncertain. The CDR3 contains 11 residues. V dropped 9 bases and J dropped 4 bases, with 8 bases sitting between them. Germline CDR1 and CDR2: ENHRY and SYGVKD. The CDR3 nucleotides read TGTGCCATTAGTCCTTCAGATACGCAGTATTTT. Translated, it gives CAISPSDTQYF.

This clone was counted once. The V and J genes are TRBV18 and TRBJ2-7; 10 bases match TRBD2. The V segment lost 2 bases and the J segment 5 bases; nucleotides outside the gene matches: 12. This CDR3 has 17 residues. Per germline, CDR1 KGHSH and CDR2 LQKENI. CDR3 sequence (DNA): TGTGCCAGCTCACCAGGGGTAGCGGGGGGCCGGACGGACGAGCAGTACTTC. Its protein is CASSPGVAGGRTDEQYF.

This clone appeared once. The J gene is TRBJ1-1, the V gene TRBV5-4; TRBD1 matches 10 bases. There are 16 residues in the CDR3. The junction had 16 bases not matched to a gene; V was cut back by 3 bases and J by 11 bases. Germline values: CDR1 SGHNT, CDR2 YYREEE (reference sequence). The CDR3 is CASSSTDRTGGSGAFF. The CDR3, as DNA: TGTGCCAGCAGCTCTACCGACCGGACAGGGGGGTCGGGGGCTTTCTTT. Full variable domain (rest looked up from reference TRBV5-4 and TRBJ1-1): ETGVTQSPTHLIKTRGQQVTLRCSSQSGHNTVSWYQQALGQGPQFIFQYYREEENGRGNFPPRFSGLQFPNYSSELNVNALELDDSALYLCASSSTDRTGGSGAFFGQGTRLTVV.

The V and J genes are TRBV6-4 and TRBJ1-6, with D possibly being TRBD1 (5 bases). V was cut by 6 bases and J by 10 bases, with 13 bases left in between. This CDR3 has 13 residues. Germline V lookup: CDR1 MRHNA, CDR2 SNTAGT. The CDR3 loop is CASSPDSISPLHF. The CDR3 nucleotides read TGTGCCAGCAGCCCCGACAGCATCTCACCCCTCCACTTT.

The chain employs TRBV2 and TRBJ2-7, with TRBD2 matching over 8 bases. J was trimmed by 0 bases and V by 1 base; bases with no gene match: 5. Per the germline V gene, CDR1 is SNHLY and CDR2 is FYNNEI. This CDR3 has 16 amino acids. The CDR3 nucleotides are TGTGCCAGCAGTGAAGAATCTAGCGGGTTCTCCTACGAGCAGTACTTC. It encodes CASSEESSGFSYEQYF. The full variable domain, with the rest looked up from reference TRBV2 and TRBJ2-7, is EPEVTQTPSHQVTQMGQEVILRCVPISNHLYFYWYRQILGQKVEFLVSFYNNEISEKSEIFDDQFSVERPDGSNFTLKIRSTKLEDSAMYFCASSEESSGFSYEQYFGPGTRLTVT.

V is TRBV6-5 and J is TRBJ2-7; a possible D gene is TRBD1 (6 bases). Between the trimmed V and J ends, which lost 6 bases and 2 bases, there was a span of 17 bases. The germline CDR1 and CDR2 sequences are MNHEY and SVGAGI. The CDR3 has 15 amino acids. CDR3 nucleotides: TGTGCCAGCAGGGATACGGGACACCTGACCTACGAGCAGTACTTC. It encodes CASRDTGHLTYEQYF.

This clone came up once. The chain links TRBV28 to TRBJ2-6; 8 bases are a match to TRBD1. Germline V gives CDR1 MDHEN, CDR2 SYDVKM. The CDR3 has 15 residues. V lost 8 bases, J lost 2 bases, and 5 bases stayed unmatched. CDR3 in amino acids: CASGQGIPGANVLTF. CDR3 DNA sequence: TGTGCCAGCGGACAGGGAATCCCTGGGGCCAACGTCCTGACTTTC.

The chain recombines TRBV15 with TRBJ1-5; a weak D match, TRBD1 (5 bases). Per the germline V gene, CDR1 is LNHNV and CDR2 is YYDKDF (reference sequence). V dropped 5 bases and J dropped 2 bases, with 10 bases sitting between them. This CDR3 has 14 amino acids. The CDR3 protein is CATSPGGGNQPQHF. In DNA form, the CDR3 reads TGTGCCACCAGCCCAGGAGGGGGCAATCAGCCCCAGCATTTT.

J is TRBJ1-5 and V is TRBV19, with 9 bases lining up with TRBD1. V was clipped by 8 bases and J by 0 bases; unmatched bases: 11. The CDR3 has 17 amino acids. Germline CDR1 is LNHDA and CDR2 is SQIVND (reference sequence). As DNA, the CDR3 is TGTGCCAGTGGTTCGGGACAGGGAATTTATAGCAATCAGCCCCAGCATTTT. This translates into CASGSGQGIYSNQPQHF.

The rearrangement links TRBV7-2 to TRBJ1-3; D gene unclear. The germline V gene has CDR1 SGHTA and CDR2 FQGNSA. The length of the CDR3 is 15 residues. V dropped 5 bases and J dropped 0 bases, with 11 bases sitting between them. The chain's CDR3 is CASSTYSFSGNTIYF. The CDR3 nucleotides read TGTGCCAGCAGCACCTACAGCTTCTCTGGAAACACCATATATTTT.

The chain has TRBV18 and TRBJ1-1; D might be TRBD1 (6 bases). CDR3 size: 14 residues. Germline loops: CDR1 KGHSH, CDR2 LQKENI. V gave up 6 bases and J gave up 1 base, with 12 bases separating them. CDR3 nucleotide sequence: TGTGCCAGCTCTCAACAGGGCCCGAACACTGAAGCTTTCTTT. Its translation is CASSQQGPNTEAFF.

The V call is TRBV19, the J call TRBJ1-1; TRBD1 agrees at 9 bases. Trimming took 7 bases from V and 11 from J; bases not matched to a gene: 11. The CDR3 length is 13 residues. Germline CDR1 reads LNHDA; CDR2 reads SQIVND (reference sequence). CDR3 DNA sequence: TGTGCCAGTAACCTACGGGACAGGGTTGGTGCTTTCTTT. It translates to CASNLRDRVGAFF.